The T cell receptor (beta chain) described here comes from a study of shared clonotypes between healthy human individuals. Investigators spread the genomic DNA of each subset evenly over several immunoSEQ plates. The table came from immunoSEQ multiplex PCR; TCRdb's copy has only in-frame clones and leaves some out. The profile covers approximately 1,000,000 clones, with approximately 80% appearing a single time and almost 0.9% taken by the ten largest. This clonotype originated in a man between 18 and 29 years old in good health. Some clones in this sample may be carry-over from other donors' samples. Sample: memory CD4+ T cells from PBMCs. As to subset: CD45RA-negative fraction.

The chain's CDR3 is CASSRGGKNEQYF. The DNA of the CDR3 is TGTGCCAGCAGCAGAGGCGGGAAAAACGAGCAGTACTTC. This chain joins TRBV5-6 and TRBJ2-7, with a weak D call TRBD2 (6 bases). The CDR3 totals 13 residues. Germline assignment: CDR1 SGHDT and CDR2 YYEEEE. Between the trimmed V and J ends, which lost 4 bases and 5 bases, there was a span of 13 bases.